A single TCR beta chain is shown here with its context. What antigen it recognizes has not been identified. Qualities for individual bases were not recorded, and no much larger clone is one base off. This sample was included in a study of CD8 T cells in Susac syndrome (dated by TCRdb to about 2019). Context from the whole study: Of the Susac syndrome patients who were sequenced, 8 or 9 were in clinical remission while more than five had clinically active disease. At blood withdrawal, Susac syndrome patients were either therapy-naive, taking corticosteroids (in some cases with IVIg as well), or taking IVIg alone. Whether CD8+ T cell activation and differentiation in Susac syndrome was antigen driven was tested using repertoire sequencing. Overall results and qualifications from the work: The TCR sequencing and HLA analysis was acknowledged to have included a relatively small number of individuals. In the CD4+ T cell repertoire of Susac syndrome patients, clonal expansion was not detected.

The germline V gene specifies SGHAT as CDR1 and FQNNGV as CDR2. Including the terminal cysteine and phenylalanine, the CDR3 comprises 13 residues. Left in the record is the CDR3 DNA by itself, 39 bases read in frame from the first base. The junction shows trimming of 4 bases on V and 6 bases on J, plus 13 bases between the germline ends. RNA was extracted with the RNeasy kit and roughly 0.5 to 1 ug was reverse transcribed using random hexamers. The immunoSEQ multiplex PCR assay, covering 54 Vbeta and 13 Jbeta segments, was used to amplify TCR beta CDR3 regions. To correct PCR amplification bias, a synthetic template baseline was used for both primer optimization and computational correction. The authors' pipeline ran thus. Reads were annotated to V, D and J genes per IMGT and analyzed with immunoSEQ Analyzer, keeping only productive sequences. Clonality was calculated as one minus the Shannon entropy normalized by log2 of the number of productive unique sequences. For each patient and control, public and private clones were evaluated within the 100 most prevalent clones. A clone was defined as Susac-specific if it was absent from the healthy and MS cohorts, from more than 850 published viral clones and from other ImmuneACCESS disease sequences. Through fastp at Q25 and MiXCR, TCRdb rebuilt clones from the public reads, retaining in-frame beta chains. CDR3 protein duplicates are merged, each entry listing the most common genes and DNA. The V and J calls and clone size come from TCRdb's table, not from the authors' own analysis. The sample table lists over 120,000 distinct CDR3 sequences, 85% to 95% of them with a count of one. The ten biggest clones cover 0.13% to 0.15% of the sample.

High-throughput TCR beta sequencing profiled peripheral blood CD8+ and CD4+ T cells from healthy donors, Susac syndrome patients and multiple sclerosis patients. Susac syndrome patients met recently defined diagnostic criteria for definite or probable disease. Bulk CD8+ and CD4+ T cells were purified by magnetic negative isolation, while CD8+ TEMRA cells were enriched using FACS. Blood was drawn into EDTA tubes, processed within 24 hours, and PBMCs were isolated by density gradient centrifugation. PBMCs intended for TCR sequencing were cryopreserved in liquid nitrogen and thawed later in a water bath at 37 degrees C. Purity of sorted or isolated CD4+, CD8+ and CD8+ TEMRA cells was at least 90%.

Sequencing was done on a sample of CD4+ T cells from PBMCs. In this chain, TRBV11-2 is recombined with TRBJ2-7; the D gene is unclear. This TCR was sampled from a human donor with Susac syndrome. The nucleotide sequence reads TGTGCCAGCAGCTCCCACCGGTCCACCGAGCAGTACTTC. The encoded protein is CASSSHRSTEQYF.